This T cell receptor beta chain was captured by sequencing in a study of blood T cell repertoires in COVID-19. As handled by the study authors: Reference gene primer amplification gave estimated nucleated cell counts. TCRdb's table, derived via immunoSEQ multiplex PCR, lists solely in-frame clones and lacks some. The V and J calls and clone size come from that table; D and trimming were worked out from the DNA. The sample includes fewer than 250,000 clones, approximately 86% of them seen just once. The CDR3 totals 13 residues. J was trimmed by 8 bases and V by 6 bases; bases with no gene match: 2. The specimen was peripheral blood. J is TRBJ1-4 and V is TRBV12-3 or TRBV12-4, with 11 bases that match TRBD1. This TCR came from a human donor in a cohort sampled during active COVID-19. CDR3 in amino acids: CASSRTGGEKLFF. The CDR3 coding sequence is TGTGCCAGCAGCCGGACAGGGGGCGAAAAACTGTTTTTT.